The 23 T cell receptor beta chains presented below share a single source sample, sequenced in a study of shared clonotypes between healthy human individuals. Clones were read by immunoSEQ multiplex PCR, and TCRdb kept only the in-frame ones, dropping some. Of hundreds of thousands of clones in the sample, 72% were seen once. The material sequenced was memory CD4+ T cells sorted from blood. As for subset: CD45RA-negative fraction. These receptors all stem from a woman aged 25 to 45 in good health.

The chain couples TRBV11-2 to TRBJ2-5; D is perhaps TRBD2 (5 bases). V dropped 5 bases and J dropped 4 bases, with 5 bases sitting between them. The CDR3 totals 11 residues. Germline V lookup: CDR1 SGHAT, CDR2 FQNNGV. This CDR3 reads CASSRGETQYF. CDR3 nucleotides: TGTGCCAGCAGCCGGGGAGAGACCCAGTACTTC.

Comments on this clone: The sample contains more than one DNA sequence encoding this CDR3. This chain's CDR3 is CASSQPTSGSYEQYF. CDR3 DNA: TGCGCCAGCAGCCAACCGACTAGCGGGAGTTACGAGCAGTACTTC. The gene calls are TRBV4-1 and TRBJ2-7, with 12 bases aligning to TRBD2. The junction had 3 bases not matched to a gene; V was cut back by 2 bases and J by 4 bases. The CDR3 totals 15 residues. Germline loops: CDR1 MGHRA, CDR2 YSYEKL.

The sample holds one count of this clone. The genes are TRBV10-1 and TRBJ1-2, with D possibly TRBD1 on 6 matching bases. The CDR3 is 15 amino acids. With 4 bases removed from V and 5 bases from J, the gap between germline ends came to 17 bases. In germline, CDR1 is WNHNN, CDR2 SYGVQD (reference sequence). The CDR3: CASSVSGAAWYGYTF. CDR3 nucleotide sequence: TGCGCCAGCAGTGTATCGGGGGCTGCTTGGTATGGCTACACCTTC.

This chain links TRBV28 with TRBJ1-2; 11 bases are a match to TRBD1. Trimming took 6 bases from V and 2 from J; bases not matched to a gene: 5. Germline CDR1 is MDHEN and CDR2 is SYDVKM. There are 15 residues in the CDR3. The CDR3 loop reads CASRYRDRGNYGYTF. The CDR3 DNA reads as TGTGCCAGCAGGTACCGGGACAGGGGGAACTATGGCTACACCTTC.

This clone was seen only once. This sequence joins TRBV2 and TRBJ2-5, with 9 bases lining up with TRBD2. The CDR3 length is 14 residues. Trimming took 8 bases from V and 4 from J; bases not matched to a gene: 8. Germline CDR1 is SNHLY and CDR2 is FYNNEI. CDR3 loop: CASAGGRAGETQYF. CDR3 DNA sequence: TGTGCCAGCGCAGGCGGGAGGGCCGGAGAGACCCAGTACTTC.

This chain uses TRBV19 with TRBJ2-2, with TRBD1 matching over 9 bases. The germline V gene has CDR1 LNHDA and CDR2 SQIVND (reference sequence). J gave up 6 bases and V 7 bases, and 3 bases lay outside the gene matches. This CDR3 contains 13 residues. The CDR3 protein is CASTHRGPGELFF. The DNA for the CDR3 is TGTGCCAGTACCCACAGGGGGCCCGGGGAGCTGTTTTTT. Full variable domain (missing parts from reference TRBV19 and TRBJ2-2): DGGITQSPKYLFRKEGQNVTLSCEQNLNHDAMYWYRQDPGQGLRLIYYSQIVNDFQKGDIAEGYSVSREKKESFPLTVTSAQKNPTAFYLCASTHRGPGELFFGEGSRLTVL.

The J gene is TRBJ1-3, the V gene TRBV27; 7 bases match TRBD1. This CDR3 spans 16 amino acids. The junction had 9 bases not matched to a gene; V was cut back by 5 bases and J by 2 bases. Germline V gives CDR1 MNHEY, CDR2 SMNVEV (reference sequence). CDR3 nucleotide sequence: TGTGCCAGCAGTCCCCCGCGACAGGGTACTGGAAACACCATATATTTT. Encoded protein: CASSPPRQGTGNTIYF.

The chain couples TRBV11-2 to TRBJ2-7; D call uncertain. There are 16 residues in the CDR3. Trimming shortened V by 1 base and J by 1 base, and 14 bases separated the two germline ends. The V gene's germline CDR1 is SGHAT and CDR2 FQNNGV. The CDR3 reads CASSLGLAVTSYEQYF. Here the CDR3 DNA reads TGTGCCAGCAGCTTAGGTCTGGCAGTTACATCCTACGAGCAGTACTTC.

Points on this clone: This may stem from a read error, because a much larger clone lies one nucleotide away. The sample has other DNA sequences that encode this CDR3 too. This chain uses TRBV5-1 with TRBJ2-2; 9 bases are shared with TRBD1. The CDR3 sequence is 15 residues long. Germline V lookup: CDR1 SGHRS, CDR2 YFSETQ. With 4 bases clipped from V and 6 bases from J, the junction kept 7 bases outside the gene matches. In DNA, the CDR3 is TGCGCCAGCAGCCCGGGGGACAGGGACGCCGGGGAGCTGTTTTTT. It yields the protein CASSPGDRDAGELFF.

On this clone itself: This sequence is one base from a far larger clone and is likely a read error. CDR3 protein: CASGRSNQPQHF. CDR3 DNA sequence: TGTGCCAGCGGGCGGAGCAATCAGCCCCAGCATTTT. The V gene is TRBV6-1, the J gene TRBJ1-5; D remains unclear. Trimming cost V 8 bases and J 1 base, with 6 bases left between them. Looked up from germline, CDR1 is MNHNS and CDR2 is SASEGT. The CDR3 contains 12 residues.

The gene calls are TRBV7-5 and TRBJ2-7; TRBD2 is the table's D call and was not checked against the DNA. TRBV7-5 is marked as a pseudogene. The CDR3 runs 15 residues. Here the CDR3 DNA reads TGTGTCAGAAGCTTAACGGGAGGGCCCTCATACGAGCAGTACTTC. It encodes CVRSLTGGPSYEQYF.

The chain uses TRBV11-2 and TRBJ2-7; D is unclear. CDR3 length: 13 amino acids. Germline values: CDR1 SGHAT, CDR2 FQNNGV. V dropped 0 bases and J dropped 6 bases, with 9 bases sitting between them. The CDR3 here is CASSLEARSEQYF. The CDR3 DNA reads TGTGCCAGCAGCTTAGAGGCTAGGAGCGAGCAGTACTTC.

The chain combines TRBV30 with TRBJ2-3; the match to TRBD2 covers 8 bases. Trimming cost V 7 bases and J 6 bases; bases outside gene matches: 9. This CDR3 comprises 13 residues. Per the germline V gene, CDR1 is GTSNPN and CDR2 is SVGIG (reference sequence). The CDR3 here is CASQAGAGDTQYF. The CDR3 coding sequence is TGTGCCTCTCAAGCGGGAGCGGGGGATACGCAGTATTTT.

The sample holds many counts of this clone. The chain joins TRBV2 to TRBJ2-7; TRBD1 matches 10 bases. This CDR3 region has 16 residues. CDR1 and CDR2 (germline): SNHLY, FYNNEI. The V and J ends lost 1 base and 2 bases, in that order; junction bases with no gene match: 5. CDR3 loop: CASSEGWGQGTYEQYF. Here the CDR3 DNA reads TGTGCCAGCAGTGAAGGTTGGGGACAGGGGACCTACGAGCAGTACTTC.

This chain uses TRBV5-4 with TRBJ2-5, with TRBD2 matching over 8 bases. The CDR3 runs 16 residues. CDR1 and CDR2 from the germline V gene are SGHNT and YYREEE (reference sequence). After removal of 2 bases from V and 4 bases from J, the junction contained 10 bases not matched to a gene. Written as DNA, the CDR3 is TGTGCCAGCAGCTTCGGGAGCGGGAGTGGGGGAGAGACCCAGTACTTC. Protein product: CASSFGSGSGGETQYF.

The chain recombines TRBV5-1 with TRBJ2-1; weak D call: TRBD1 (6 bases). V lost 3 bases and J lost 8, with 15 bases in between. The CDR3 contains 14 residues. Germline lookup yields CDR1 SGHRS and CDR2 YFSETQ. CDR3 loop: CASSWGPSTDEQFF. The DNA of the CDR3 is TGCGCCAGCAGCTGGGGGCCCTCAACCGATGAGCAGTTCTTC.

This rearrangement joins TRBV19 to TRBJ1-4, with D perhaps TRBD1 (6 bases). The CDR3 extends over 13 amino acids. Trimming took 8 bases from V and 11 from J, leaving 18 bases between them. Germline V gives CDR1 LNHDA, CDR2 SQIVND (reference sequence). CDR3 nucleotide sequence: TGTGCCAGTGGGGGGGCCGGCGATTTTAAACTGTTTTTT. Protein product: CASGGAGDFKLFF.

V is TRBV11-2 and J is TRBJ2-7, with 9 positions matching TRBD2. The CDR3 sequence is 18 residues long. With 1 base clipped from V and 0 bases from J, the junction kept 10 bases outside the gene matches. Germline V gene lookup returns CDR1 SGHAT and CDR2 FQNNGV. The CDR3 loop is CASSLGRLAGISSYEQYF. In nucleotides, the CDR3 is TGTGCCAGCAGCTTAGGCCGGCTAGCGGGGATTAGCTCCTACGAGCAGTACTTC.

The chain is built from TRBV9 and TRBJ2-3; 8 bases fit TRBD2. CDR3 length: 17 amino acids. The trim removed 0 bases at V and 5 bases at J, leaving 11 bases unmatched. Germline CDR1 and CDR2: SGDLS and YYNGEE. The DNA of the CDR3 is TGTGCCAGCAGCGTAGCCCCAAGCGGGAGTAACGAAGATACGCAGTATTTT. Translated, it gives CASSVAPSGSNEDTQYF. The variable domain in full, with the rest retrieved from reference TRBV9 and TRBJ2-3, is DSGVTQTPKHLITATGQRVTLRCSPRSGDLSVYWYQQSLDQGLQFLIQYYNGEERAKGNILERFSAQQFPDLHSELNLSSLELGDSALYFCASSVAPSGSNEDTQYFGPGTRLTVL.

The chain couples TRBV7-9 to TRBJ2-7, with 7 bases identical to TRBD1. The CDR3 length is 14 residues. Germline assignment: CDR1 SEHNR and CDR2 FQNEAQ (reference sequence). Trimming took 6 bases from V and 2 from J; bases not matched to a gene: 7. CDR3 bases: TGTGCCAGCAGTAACCGGGACAGAACCTACGAGCAGTACTTC. Its translation is CASSNRDRTYEQYF.

Only a few counts were recorded for this clone. The chain carries TRBV5-1 and TRBJ2-7; 9 bases agree with TRBD2. The CDR3 is 15 amino acids. Germline-derived CDR1 and CDR2 are SGHRS and YFSETQ. V dropped 5 bases and J dropped 6; count of bases not matched to a gene: 12. The CDR3 coding sequence is TGCGCCAGCAGTTCCTTTAGCGGGAGTCAATCCGAGCAGTACTTC. It specifies CASSSFSGSQSEQYF.

V gene TRBV5-1 combines with J gene TRBJ2-7, with 11 bases fitting TRBD2. This CDR3 has 14 amino acids. Germline V CDR1 and CDR2: SGHRS, YFSETQ. The junction had 5 bases not matched to a gene; V was cut back by 4 bases and J by 5 bases. This CDR3 reads CASSHGTSGNEQYF. Written as DNA, the CDR3 is TGCGCCAGCAGCCACGGGACTAGCGGTAACGAGCAGTACTTC. The full variable domain, in which reference TRBV5-1 and TRBJ2-7 provide the parts outside the CDR3, is KAGVTQTPRYLIKTRGQQVTLSCSPISGHRSVSWYQQTPGQGLQFLFEYFSETQRNKGNFPGRFSGRQFSNSRSEMNVSTLELGDSALYLCASSHGTSGNEQYFGPGTRLTVT.

The chain links TRBV5-1 to TRBJ1-2, with D maybe TRBD1 (5 bases). The CDR3 runs to 14 residues. Trimming stripped 5 bases from V and 6 bases from J, with 17 bases between. Germline values: CDR1 SGHRS, CDR2 YFSETQ. The CDR3 nucleotides read TGCGCCAGCAGATTATCCACCGGGGACGATGGCTACACCTTC. This translates into CASRLSTGDDGYTF.